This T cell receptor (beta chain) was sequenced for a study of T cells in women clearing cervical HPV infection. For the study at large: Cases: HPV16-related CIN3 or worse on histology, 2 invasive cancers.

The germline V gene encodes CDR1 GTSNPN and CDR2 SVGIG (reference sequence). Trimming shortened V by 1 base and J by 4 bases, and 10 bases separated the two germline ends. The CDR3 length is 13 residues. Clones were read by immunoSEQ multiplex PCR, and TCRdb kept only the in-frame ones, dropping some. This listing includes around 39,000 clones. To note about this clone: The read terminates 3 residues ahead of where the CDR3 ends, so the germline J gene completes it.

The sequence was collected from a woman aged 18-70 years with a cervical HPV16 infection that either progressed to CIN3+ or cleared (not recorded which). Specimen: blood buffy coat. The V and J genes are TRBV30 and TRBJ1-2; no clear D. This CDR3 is CAWSGAGIYGYTF. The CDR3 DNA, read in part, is TGTGCCTGGAGTGGGGCGGGGATCTATGGC.